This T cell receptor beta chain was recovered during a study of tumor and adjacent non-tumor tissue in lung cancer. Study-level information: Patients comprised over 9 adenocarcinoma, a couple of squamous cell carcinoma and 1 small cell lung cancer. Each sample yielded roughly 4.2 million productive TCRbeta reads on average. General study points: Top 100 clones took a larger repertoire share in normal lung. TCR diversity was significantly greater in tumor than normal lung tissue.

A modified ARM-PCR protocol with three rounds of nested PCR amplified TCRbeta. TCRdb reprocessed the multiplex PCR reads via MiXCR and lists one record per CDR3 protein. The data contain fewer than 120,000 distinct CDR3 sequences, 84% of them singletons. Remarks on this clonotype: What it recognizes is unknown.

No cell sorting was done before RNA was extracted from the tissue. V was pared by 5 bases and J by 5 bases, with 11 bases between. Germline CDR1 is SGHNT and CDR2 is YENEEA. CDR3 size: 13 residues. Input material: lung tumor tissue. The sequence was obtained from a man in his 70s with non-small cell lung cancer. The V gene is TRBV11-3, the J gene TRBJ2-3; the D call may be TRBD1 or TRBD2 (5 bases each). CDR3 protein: CASSHTGLDTQYF. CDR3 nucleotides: TGTGCCAGCAGCCATACAGGACTAGATACGCAGTATTTT.